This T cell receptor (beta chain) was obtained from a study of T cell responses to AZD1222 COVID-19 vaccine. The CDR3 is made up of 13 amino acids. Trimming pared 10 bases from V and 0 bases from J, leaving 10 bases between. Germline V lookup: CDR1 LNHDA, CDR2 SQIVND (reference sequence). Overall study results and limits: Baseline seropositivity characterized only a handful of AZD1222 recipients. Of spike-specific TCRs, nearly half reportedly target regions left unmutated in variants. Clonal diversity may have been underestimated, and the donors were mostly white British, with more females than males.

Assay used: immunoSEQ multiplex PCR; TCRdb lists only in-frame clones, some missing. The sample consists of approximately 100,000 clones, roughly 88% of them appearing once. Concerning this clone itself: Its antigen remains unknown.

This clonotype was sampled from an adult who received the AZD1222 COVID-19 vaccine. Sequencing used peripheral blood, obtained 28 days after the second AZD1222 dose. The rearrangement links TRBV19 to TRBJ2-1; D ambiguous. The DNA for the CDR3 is TGTGCCACCGCGAGCATCTCCTACAATGAGCAGTTCTTC. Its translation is CATASISYNEQFF.